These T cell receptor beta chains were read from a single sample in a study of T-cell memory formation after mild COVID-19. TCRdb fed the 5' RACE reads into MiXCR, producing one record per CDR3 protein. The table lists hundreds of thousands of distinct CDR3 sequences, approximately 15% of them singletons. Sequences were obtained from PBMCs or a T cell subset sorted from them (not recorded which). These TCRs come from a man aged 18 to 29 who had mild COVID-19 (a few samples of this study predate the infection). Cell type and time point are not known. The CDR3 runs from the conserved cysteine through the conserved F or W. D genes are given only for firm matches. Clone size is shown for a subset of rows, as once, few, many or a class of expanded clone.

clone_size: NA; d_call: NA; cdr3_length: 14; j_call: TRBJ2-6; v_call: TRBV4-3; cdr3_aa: CASSQAWEANVLTF; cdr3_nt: TGCGCCAGCAGCCAGGCCTGGGAGGCCAACGTCCTGACTTTC
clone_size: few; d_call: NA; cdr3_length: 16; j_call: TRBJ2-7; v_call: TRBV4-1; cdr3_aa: CASSQDRRTSSYEQYF; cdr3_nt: TGCGCCAGCAGCCAGGACCGACGTACCTCGTCCTACGAGCAGTACTTC
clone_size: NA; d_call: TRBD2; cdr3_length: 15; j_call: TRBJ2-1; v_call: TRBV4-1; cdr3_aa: CASSQVAGGANEQFF; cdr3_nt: TGCGCCAGCAGCCAGGTAGCGGGGGGGGCCAATGAGCAGTTCTTC
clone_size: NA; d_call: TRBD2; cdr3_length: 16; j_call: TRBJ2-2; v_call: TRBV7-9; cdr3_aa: CASSSQTSGDTGELFF; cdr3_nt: TGTGCCAGCAGCTCCCAGACTAGCGGGGACACCGGGGAGCTGTTTTTT
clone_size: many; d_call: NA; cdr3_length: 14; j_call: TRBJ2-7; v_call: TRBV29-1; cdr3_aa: CSVLGGDRVYEQYF; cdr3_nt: TGCAGCGTCCTCGGGGGGGACAGGGTGTACGAGCAGTACTTC
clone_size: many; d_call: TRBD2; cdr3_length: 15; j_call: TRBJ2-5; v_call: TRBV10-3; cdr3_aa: CAISASGGAQETQYF; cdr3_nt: TGTGCCATCAGTGCTAGCGGGGGGGCCCAAGAGACCCAGTACTTC
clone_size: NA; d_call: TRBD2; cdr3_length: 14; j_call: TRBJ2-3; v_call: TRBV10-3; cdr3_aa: CATQGRIGGDKQYF; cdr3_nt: TGTGCCACCCAAGGGAGAATTGGGGGGGATAAGCAGTATTTT
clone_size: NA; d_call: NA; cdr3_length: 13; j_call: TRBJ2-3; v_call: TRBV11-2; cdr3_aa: CASSPYGTDTQYF; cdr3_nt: TGTGCCAGCAGCCCCTACGGCACAGATACGCAGTATTTT
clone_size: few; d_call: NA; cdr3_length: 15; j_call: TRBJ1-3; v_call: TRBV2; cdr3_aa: CASSLTDFSGNTIYF; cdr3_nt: TGTGCCAGCAGTCTTACAGATTTCTCTGGAAACACCATATATTTT
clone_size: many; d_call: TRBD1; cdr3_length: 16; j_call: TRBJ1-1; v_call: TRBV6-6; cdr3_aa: CASSPPTGDGNTEAFF; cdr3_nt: TGTGCCAGCAGTCCCCCGACAGGGGATGGGAACACTGAAGCTTTCTTT
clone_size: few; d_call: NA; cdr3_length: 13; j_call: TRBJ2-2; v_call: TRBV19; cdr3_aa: CASEHTNTGELFF; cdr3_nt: TGTGCCAGCGAACACACGAACACCGGGGAGCTGTTTTTT
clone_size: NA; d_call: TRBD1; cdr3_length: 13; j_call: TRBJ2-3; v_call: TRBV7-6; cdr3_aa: CASTGGFTDTQYF; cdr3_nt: TGTGCCTCAACAGGGGGCTTCACAGATACGCAGTATTTT
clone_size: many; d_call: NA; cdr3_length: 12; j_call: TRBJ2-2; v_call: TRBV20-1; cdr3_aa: CSATANTGELFF; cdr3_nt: TGCAGTGCTACCGCGAACACCGGGGAGCTGTTTTTT
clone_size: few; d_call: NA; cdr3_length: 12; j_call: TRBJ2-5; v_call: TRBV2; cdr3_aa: CASGAGRETQYF; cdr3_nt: TGTGCCAGCGGTGCGGGGAGAGAGACCCAGTACTTC
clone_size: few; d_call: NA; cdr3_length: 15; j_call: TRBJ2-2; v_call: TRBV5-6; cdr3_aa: CASGTAPFGTGELFF; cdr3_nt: TGTGCCAGCGGGACGGCCCCATTTGGGACCGGGGAGCTGTTTTTT
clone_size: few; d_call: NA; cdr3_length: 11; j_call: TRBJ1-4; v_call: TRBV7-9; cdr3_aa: CASSSEEKLFF; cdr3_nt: TGTGCCAGCAGCTCCGAAGAAAAACTGTTTTTT
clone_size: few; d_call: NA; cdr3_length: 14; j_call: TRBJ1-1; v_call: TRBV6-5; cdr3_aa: CASSRRQADTEAFF; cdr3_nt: TGTGCCAGCAGTCGCAGGCAGGCGGACACTGAAGCTTTCTTT
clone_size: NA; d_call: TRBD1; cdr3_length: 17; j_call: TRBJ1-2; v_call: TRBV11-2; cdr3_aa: CASSLEGPGQGVYGYTF; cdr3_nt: TGTGCCAGCAGTCTTGAGGGGCCGGGACAGGGAGTATATGGCTACACCTTC
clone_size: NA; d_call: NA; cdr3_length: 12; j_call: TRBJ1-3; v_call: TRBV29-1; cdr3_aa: CSVLLAGNTIYF; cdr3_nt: TGCAGCGTCCTACTTGCGGGAAACACCATATATTTT
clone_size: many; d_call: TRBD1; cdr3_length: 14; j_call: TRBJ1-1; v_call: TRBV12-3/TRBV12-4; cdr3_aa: CASSLQGMNTEAFF; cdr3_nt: TGCGCCAGCAGCTTACAGGGGATGAACACTGAAGCTTTCTTT
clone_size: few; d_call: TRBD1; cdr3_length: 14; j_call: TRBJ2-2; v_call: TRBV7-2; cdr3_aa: CASSRQGEIGELFF; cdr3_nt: TGTGCCAGCAGCCGACAGGGGGAGATCGGGGAGCTGTTTTTT
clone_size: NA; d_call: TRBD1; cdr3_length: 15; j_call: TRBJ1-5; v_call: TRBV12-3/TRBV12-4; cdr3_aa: CASSSGQGANWPQHF; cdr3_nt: TGTGCCAGCAGCTCGGGACAGGGGGCAAACTGGCCCCAGCATTTT
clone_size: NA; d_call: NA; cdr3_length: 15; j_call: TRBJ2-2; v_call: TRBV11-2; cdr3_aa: CASSLGPGAAGELFF; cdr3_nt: TGTGCCAGCAGCTTGGGGCCGGGTGCGGCCGGGGAGCTGTTTTTT
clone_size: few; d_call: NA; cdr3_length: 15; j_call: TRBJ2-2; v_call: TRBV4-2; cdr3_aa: CASSQARGYTGELFF; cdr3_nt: TGTGCCAGCAGCCAAGCCCGGGGGTACACCGGGGAGCTGTTTTTT
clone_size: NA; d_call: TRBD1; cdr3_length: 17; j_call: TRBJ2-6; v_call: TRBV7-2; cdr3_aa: CASSLTGGARGANVLTF; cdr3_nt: TGTGCCAGCAGCTTAACAGGGGGCGCGCGTGGGGCCAACGTCCTGACTTTC
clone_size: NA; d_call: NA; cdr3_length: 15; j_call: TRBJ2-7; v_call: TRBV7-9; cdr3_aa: CASSSSDRPSYEQYF; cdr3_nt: TGTGCCAGCAGCTCCTCGGACCGGCCCTCCTACGAGCAGTACTTC
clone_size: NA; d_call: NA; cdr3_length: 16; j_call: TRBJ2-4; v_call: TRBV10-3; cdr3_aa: CAISDPSTVAKNIQYF; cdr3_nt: TGTGCCATCAGTGATCCCTCAACGGTAGCCAAAAACATTCAGTACTTC
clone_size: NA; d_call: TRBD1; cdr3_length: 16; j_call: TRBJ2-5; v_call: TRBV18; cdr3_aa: CASSPPGQGRKETQYF; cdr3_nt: TGTGCCAGCTCACCCCCGGGACAGGGGAGGAAAGAGACCCAGTACTTC